The 20 T cell receptor beta chains reported below all come from one sample, sequenced in a study of glioma-infiltrating T cells after dendritic cell vaccination. The method was immunoSEQ multiplex PCR; TCRdb's version includes in-frame clones alone and lacks a portion of them. The sample yields roughly 47,000 clones, roughly 85% seen once. The specimen was blood, collected before dendritic cell vaccination. These TCRs come from a human donor with glioblastoma.

Concerning this clone: Other DNA sequences in the same sample also yield this CDR3. V is TRBV9 and J is TRBJ2-5, with TRBD2 matching 13 bases. V dropped 4 bases and J dropped 5; count of bases not matched to a gene: 8. Germline CDR1 reads SGDLS; CDR2 reads YYNGEE. CDR3 size: 16 residues. The CDR3 is CASSPAGTSGAETQYF. The DNA of the CDR3 is TGTGCCAGCAGCCCGGCCGGGACTAGCGGGGCCGAGACCCAGTACTTC.

The V gene is TRBV30, the J gene TRBJ1-5; D perhaps matches TRBD1 (5 bases). Germline loops: CDR1 GTSNPN, CDR2 SVGIG (reference sequence). The CDR3 is made up of 12 amino acids. V was shortened by 2 bases and J by 5 bases, with 7 bases between the two germline ends. The CDR3 sequence is CAWSTGHQPQHF. DNA for the CDR3: TGTGCCTGGAGTACAGGTCATCAGCCCCAGCATTTT.

The sample holds one count of this clone. This chain connects TRBV11-2 to TRBJ1-1; the D is unclear. The CDR3 contains 12 residues. The germline V gene encodes CDR1 SGHAT and CDR2 FQNNGV. V was pared by 2 bases and J by 4 bases, with 5 bases between. The CDR3 DNA reads TGTGCCAGCAGCTTAACGAGCACTGAAGCTTTCTTT. It codes for CASSLTSTEAFF.

The rearrangement uses TRBV7-9 and TRBJ2-2, with D possibly TRBD2 on 5 matching bases. Trimming shortened V by 4 bases and J by 1 base, and 10 bases separated the two germline ends. Germline V gives CDR1 SEHNR, CDR2 FQNEAQ (reference sequence). CDR3 length: 15 amino acids. The CDR3, as DNA: TGTGCCAGCAGCTGGAGGACGGAGAACACCGGGGAGCTGTTTTTT. Residues: CASSWRTENTGELFF.

The J gene is TRBJ2-3, the V gene TRBV7-3; TRBD2 matches 7 bases. The CDR3 is made up of 14 amino acids. Looked up from germline, CDR1 is SGHTA and CDR2 is FQGTGA. J was trimmed by 6 bases and V by 5 bases; bases with no gene match: 8. The chain's CDR3 is CASSLGTTLDTQYF. The DNA of the CDR3 is TGTGCCAGCAGCCTCGGGACTACCCTGGATACGCAGTATTTT.

V gene TRBV27 combines with J gene TRBJ2-7; maybe TRBD1 (6 bases). V dropped 5 bases and J dropped 4 bases, with 21 bases sitting between them. Germline CDR1 is MNHEY and CDR2 is SMNVEV (reference sequence). The CDR3 contains 16 residues. The CDR3 protein is CASSPGANYNSYEQYF. CDR3 in DNA: TGTGCCAGCAGTCCAGGGGCCAATTATAATTCTTACGAGCAGTACTTC.

This chain links TRBV27 with TRBJ2-2; D gene ambiguous. This CDR3 region has 16 residues. The V gene lost 0 bases and the J gene lost 3 bases, with 11 bases spanning the gap. CDR1 and CDR2 (germline): MNHEY, SMNVEV (reference sequence). The CDR3: CASSLSVGSDTGELFF. CDR3 in DNA: TGTGCCAGCAGTTTATCGGTCGGGTCCGACACCGGGGAGCTGTTTTTT.

V is TRBV28 and J is TRBJ2-1; 13 bases line up with TRBD2. Germline assignment: CDR1 MDHEN and CDR2 SYDVKM. There are 16 residues in the CDR3. V was pared by 6 bases and J by 6 bases, with 8 bases of the junction left unmatched. This chain's CDR3 is CASSSTSGRAGNEQFF. In DNA, the CDR3 is TGTGCCAGCAGCAGTACTAGCGGGAGGGCCGGCAATGAGCAGTTCTTC. Combining the CDR3 with reference TRBV28 and TRBJ2-1 gives the whole variable domain DVKVTQSSRYLVKRTGEKVFLECVQDMDHENMFWYRQDPGLGLRLIYFSYDVKMKEKGDIPEGYSVSREKKERFSLILESASTNQTSMYLCASSSTSGRAGNEQFFGPGTRLTVL.

V and J are TRBV5-1 and TRBJ2-1, with TRBD2 matching over 9 bases. Per germline, CDR1 SGHRS and CDR2 YFSETQ. This CDR3 comprises 15 residues. Trimming at V came to 9 bases and at J to 8 bases, leaving 15 bases not matched to a gene. The CDR3 sequence is CATGRGTSTGDEQFF. CDR3 bases: TGCGCCACCGGGAGGGGGACTAGCACGGGCGATGAGCAGTTCTTC.

The rearrangement links TRBV18 to TRBJ1-2; 7 bases fit TRBD1. The ends lost 3 bases at V and 0 bases at J; junction bases unmatched: 4. Germline-derived CDR1 and CDR2 are KGHSH and LQKENI. The CDR3 is 15 residues long. The DNA of the CDR3 is TGTGCCAGCTCACCGTGGGACAGAGCTAACTATGGCTACACCTTC. It translates to CASSPWDRANYGYTF.

This clone was recorded only once. CDR3 residues: CSLDSFLRDYGYTF. In nucleotides, the CDR3 is TGTTCCCTGGATAGTTTCCTCCGGGACTATGGCTACACCTTC. This chain links TRBV30 with TRBJ1-2; D call uncertain. The germline V gene has CDR1 GTSNPN and CDR2 SVGIG (reference sequence). The CDR3 sequence is 14 residues long.

Sample share makes this clone medium-sized. This chain connects TRBV5-1 to TRBJ1-1; D remains unclear. V was pared by 4 bases and J by 0 bases, with 16 bases between. The length of the CDR3 is 16 residues. CDR1 is SGHRS and CDR2 is YFSETQ in the germline V gene. CDR3 DNA sequence: TGCGCCAGCAGCCTCGAGGGTCTTTCCATGAACACTGAAGCTTTCTTT. As protein: CASSLEGLSMNTEAFF.

The chain couples TRBV10-1 to TRBJ2-2; D is perhaps TRBD1 (6 bases). This CDR3 contains 15 residues. The germline CDR1 and CDR2 sequences are WNHNN and SYGVQD (reference sequence). The germline V and J ends were trimmed by 4 bases and 0 bases, with 9 bases remaining between them. As DNA, the CDR3 is TGCGCCAGCAGTGCCGGGACAACGAACACCGGGGAGCTGTTTTTT. Its protein product is CASSAGTTNTGELFF.

The genes are TRBV7-2 and TRBJ2-2, with 8 bases identical to TRBD2. This CDR3 region has 17 residues. Germline CDR1 is SGHTA and CDR2 is FQGNSA. J gave up 6 bases and V 0 bases, and 9 bases lay outside the gene matches. The CDR3 region has the DNA TGTGCCAGCAGCTTAGCACACGGGGGGGCGTTAGCCGGGGAGCTGTTTTTT. Translated, it gives CASSLAHGGALAGELFF.

The chain employs TRBV27 and TRBJ1-2, with 7 bases that match TRBD1. Looked up from germline, CDR1 is MNHEY and CDR2 is SMNVEV (reference sequence). The CDR3 contains 13 residues. V dropped 5 bases and J dropped 9; count of bases not matched to a gene: 9. CDR3 sequence reads: CASSPAGGRSYTF. As DNA, the CDR3 is TGTGCCAGCAGTCCCGCAGGGGGAAGGAGCTACACCTTC.

CDR3 protein: CASSVGLTNTYEQYF. The CDR3 DNA sequence: TGTGCCAGCAGCGTTGGATTGACTAACACCTACGAGCAGTACTTC. The chain is built from TRBV9 and TRBJ2-7; maybe TRBD2 (5 bases). There are 15 residues in the CDR3. Trimming stripped 2 bases from V and 2 bases from J, with 14 bases between. Germline CDR1 is SGDLS and CDR2 is YYNGEE.

The rearrangement uses TRBV5-1 and TRBJ2-1; TRBD2 matches at 7 bases. CDR1 SGHRS and CDR2 YFSETQ come from the germline V gene. The CDR3 has 19 amino acids. J lost 0 bases, V lost 4 bases, and 16 bases had no gene match. In DNA form, the CDR3 reads TGCGCCAGCAGCACCCCTTCCCCGGGACTACAAGTCTCCTACAATGAGCAGTTCTTC. Its protein is CASSTPSPGLQVSYNEQFF.

The chain employs TRBV5-1 and TRBJ2-1; tentatively, D is TRBD1 (6 bases). CDR3 length equals 17 residues. CDR1 SGHRS and CDR2 YFSETQ come from the germline V gene. The V and J ends lost 3 bases and 2 bases respectively, with 18 bases between them. CDR3 protein: CASSSTSGTPAYNEQFF. CDR3 nucleotides: TGCGCCAGCAGCTCGACCTCCGGGACACCGGCCTACAATGAGCAGTTCTTC.

This clone was detected only a few times. The chain uses TRBV4-1 and TRBJ1-5; 10 bases match TRBD1. The germline V gene encodes CDR1 MGHRA and CDR2 YSYEKL. This CDR3 region has 15 residues. The V gene end was trimmed by 0 bases and the J gene end by 7 bases; junction bases not matched to a gene: 3. The DNA for the CDR3 is TGCGCCAGCAGCCAAGAGGGACAGGGGCGACAGCCCCAGCATTTT. Amino acids: CASSQEGQGRQPQHF.

The chain couples TRBV5-1 to TRBJ1-1, with 9 positions matching TRBD1. Looked up from germline, CDR1 is SGHRS and CDR2 is YFSETQ. This CDR3 is built from 12 residues. The junction had 4 bases not matched to a gene; V was cut back by 7 bases and J by 6 bases. The CDR3 nucleotides are TGCGCCAGCCGCAGGACAGGGGCTGAAGCTTTCTTT. Protein: CASRRTGAEAFF.